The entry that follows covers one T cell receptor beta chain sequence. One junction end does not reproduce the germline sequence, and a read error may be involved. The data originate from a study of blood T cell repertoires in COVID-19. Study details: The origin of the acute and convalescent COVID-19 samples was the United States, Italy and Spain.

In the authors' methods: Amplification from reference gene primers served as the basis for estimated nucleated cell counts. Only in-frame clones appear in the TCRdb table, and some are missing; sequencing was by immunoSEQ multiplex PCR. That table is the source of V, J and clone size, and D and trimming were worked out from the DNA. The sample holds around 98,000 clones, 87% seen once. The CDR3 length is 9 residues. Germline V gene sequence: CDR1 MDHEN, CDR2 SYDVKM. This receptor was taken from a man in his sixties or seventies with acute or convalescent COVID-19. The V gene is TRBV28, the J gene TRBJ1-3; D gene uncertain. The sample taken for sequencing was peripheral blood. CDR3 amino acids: CASSQPGEF. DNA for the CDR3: TGTGCCAGCAGTCAACCGGGAGAGTTT.